The clone carrying this T cell receptor beta chain ranks as medium-sized in terms of frequency. The antigen is undetermined. The CDR3 extends over 12 amino acids. Germline CDR1 reads LNHNV; CDR2 reads YYDKDF (reference sequence). TRB amplification used approximately 250 ng of peripheral blood genomic DNA. TRB rearrangements were amplified by touch-down multiplex PCR with mixed TRB-A/B primers. TCRdb reworked the multiplex PCR reads into one entry per CDR3 protein, no DNA. The sample includes around 9,500 distinct CDR3 sequences. The sample belongs to a study of T cell clusters in autoimmune cytopenias. The study's findings and limits: Physiological T cell clusters of healthy donors were apparently absent in primary autoimmune cytopenia patients.

The receptor comes from a human donor with an autoimmune cytopenia or autoimmune hepatitis (not recorded which). The sequencing sample was made of peripheral blood. The chain has TRBV15 and TRBJ1-6. CDR3: CATSRGDSPLHF.